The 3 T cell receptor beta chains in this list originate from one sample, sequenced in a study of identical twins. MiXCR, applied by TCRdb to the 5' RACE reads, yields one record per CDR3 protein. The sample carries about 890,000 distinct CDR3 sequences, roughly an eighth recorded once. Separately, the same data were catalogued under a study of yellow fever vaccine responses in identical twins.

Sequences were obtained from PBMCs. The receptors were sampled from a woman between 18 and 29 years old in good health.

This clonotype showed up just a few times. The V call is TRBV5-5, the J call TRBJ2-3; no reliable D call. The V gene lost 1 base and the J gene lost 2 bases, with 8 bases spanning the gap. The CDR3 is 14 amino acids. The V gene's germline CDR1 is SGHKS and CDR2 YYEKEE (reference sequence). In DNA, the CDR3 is TGTGCCAGCAGCTTGCTGGCCTACACAGATACGCAGTATTTT. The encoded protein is CASSLLAYTDTQYF.

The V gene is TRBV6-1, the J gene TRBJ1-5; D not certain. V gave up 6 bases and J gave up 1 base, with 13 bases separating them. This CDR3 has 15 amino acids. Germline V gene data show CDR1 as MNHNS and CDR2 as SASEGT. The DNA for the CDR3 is TGTGCCAGCAGCGAAAGCGTGGGGAGCAATCAGCCCCAGCATTTT. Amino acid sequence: CASSESVGSNQPQHF.

For the CDR3, the DNA is TGTGCCAGCAGCCAATCTGTCCTCGGCACTAGCCTTTTTGCCGGGGAGCTGTTTTTT. Residues: CASSQSVLGTSLFAGELFF. The chain links TRBV14 to TRBJ2-2, with D possibly matching TRBD2 (6 bases). There are 19 residues in the CDR3. The germline V gene has CDR1 SGHDN and CDR2 FVKESK. Trimming shortened V by 2 bases and J by 6 bases, and 25 bases separated the two germline ends.